This T cell receptor beta chain appears in the sequencing data of a study of post-analysis software for immune sequencing data (dated by TCRdb to between 2014 and 2016). Some background on the complete study: Relapsing-remitting, secondary progressive and progressive-relapsing multiple sclerosis were recorded as disease courses, and subtype annotation was lacking for some patients. The patient repertoires were set against about eleven previously published healthy control repertoires from donors whose ages ranged from roughly 6 to 26 years. A subset of samples was prepared in parallel using single-end sample barcoding, then pooled and co-amplified after Illumina adapter ligation.

The intended sense of this specimen's time point label: second blood draw from one MS patient after hematopoietic stem cell transplantation. To demonstrate the VDJtools post-analysis software, TCR beta repertoires were profiled from the peripheral blood of about 14 young patients with multiple sclerosis. The multiple sclerosis patients were children and adolescents ranging in age from roughly 6 to 15 years. What the study reported, not specific to this receptor: Direct clustering with F measure showed strong co-clustering of samples prepared in the same batch, prompting a batch-effect correction. Significantly lower normalized Chao1 diversity was found in multiple sclerosis patients than in controls, suggesting substantial peripheral T-cell clonal expansion. The multiple sclerosis patient group was slightly younger than the control group. Patients showed significantly higher frequencies than controls for a few TRBV segments, among them TRBV5-6, TRBV5-1 and TRBV20-1.

This clonotype showed up many times. Its antigen remains undetermined. Per-base quality was not reported, and no clone a single base away is much larger than it. For this chain, trimming is 4 bases at the V end and 5 bases at the J end, and the number of junction bases without a gene match is 6. Per the germline V gene, SGHTA is the CDR1 and FQGNSA is the CDR2. The CDR3 goes from the cysteine to the phenylalanine over 14 residues. Only CDR3 DNA remains: 42 bases, in frame from the first base. The library was obtained by PCR. The run used an Illumina HiSeq 2500. To reduce PCR and sequencing biases, unique molecular identifiers were built into the TCR beta cDNA libraries. Every 1 to 10 million input T cells yielded 500,000 or so cDNA molecules, meaning each molecule approximated one T cell. The same protocol used for the earlier healthy control dataset was applied to prepare and sequence the patient libraries. Samples belonging to the same batch were prepared together, multiplexed and sequenced on a shared HiSeq lane. For the original study's pipeline: Raw barcoded reads were processed with MIGEC, and single-read molecular identifier groups were discarded before consensus assembly and CDR3 extraction. Clonotype tables were post-analysed with VDJtools, and diversity was normalized by down-sampling all datasets to the smallest sample size. In repertoire overlap clustering, CDR3 amino acid sequences, but not nucleotide sequences, were matched to correct batch-related cross-sample contamination. Using fastp at Q25 and MiXCR, TCRdb reprocessed the public reads and kept productive beta chains. Each entry merges the rows of one CDR3 protein and shows their most common DNA and genes. Here the V and J calls rest on TCRdb's processing, not on the authors' analysis. Across this sample there are roughly 150,000 distinct CDR3 sequences, with approximately 35% seen only once. The ten largest clones add up to under 30% of the sample.

This clonotype was sampled from a girl aged 5-17 years with multiple sclerosis. Donor details come from another sample of the same person, matched by shared clones. The rearranged chain carries TRBV7-2 and TRBJ2-5, and TRBD2 aligns with 8 junction nucleotides. This sample comprised blood, obtained after autologous hematopoietic stem cell transplantation. The DNA sequence is given as TGTGCCAGCAGCTATATAGCGGGATCTGAGACCCAGTACTTC. It encodes CASSYIAGSETQYF.